The 25 T cell receptor beta chains in this list originate from one sample, sequenced in a study of shared clonotypes between healthy human individuals. Some clones are missing from TCRdb's copy, which holds only in-frame ones; the method was immunoSEQ multiplex PCR. The sample holds a few million clones; 93% are singletons and the top ten take about 1.6%. The naive CD8 subset, CD45RO-negative cells positively selected for CCR7, excluded terminally differentiated effector memory CD45RA+ cells. Sequencing input: naive CD8+ T cells from PBMCs. All receptors come from a man aged 18 to 30 in good health. Some clones in this sample may be carry-over from other donors' samples.

The chain couples TRBV9 to TRBJ2-5, with D maybe TRBD1 (8 bases). The germline V and J ends were trimmed by 4 bases and 6 bases, with 19 bases remaining between them. Germline loops: CDR1 SGDLS, CDR2 YYNGEE. This CDR3 region has 15 residues. The CDR3 nucleotides are TGTGCCAGCAGCCCGTTCGGACAGGGAGGGCAGACCCAGTACTTC. It translates to CASSPFGQGGQTQYF.

The chain uses TRBV6-1 and TRBJ2-7; D tentatively fits TRBD1 or TRBD2 (5 bases each). The germline gives CDR1 MNHNS, CDR2 SASEGT. V was trimmed by 5 bases and J by 0 bases, leaving 11 bases between them. This CDR3 is built from 14 residues. The CDR3 loop is CASSTGPSSYEQYF. The CDR3 region has the DNA TGTGCCAGCAGTACGGGACCCAGCTCCTACGAGCAGTACTTC.

This clone was counted once. The CDR3 loop is CASSVSHSGSGNTIYF. The CDR3 coding sequence is TGTGCCAGCAGTGTCTCCCACTCTGGCTCTGGAAACACCATATATTTT. The chain carries TRBV6-1 and TRBJ1-3; no clear D. Trimming took off 4 bases at V and 0 bases at J, with 13 bases between the two ends. Germline V gene sequence: CDR1 MNHNS, CDR2 SASEGT. This CDR3 region has 16 residues.

This chain links TRBV7-9 with TRBJ1-1; 7 bases fit TRBD1. The germline CDR1 and CDR2 sequences are SEHNR and FQNEAQ (reference sequence). The CDR3 consists of 15 residues. V trimming: 11 bases; J trimming: 3 bases; junction bases outside the gene matches: 15. The CDR3 loop reads CALSPRGTDYTEAFF. For the CDR3, the DNA is TGTGCCTTATCCCCCCGGGGGACAGACTACACTGAAGCTTTCTTT.

This chain joins TRBV2 and TRBJ2-7; perhaps TRBD1 as D (6 bases). Germline V gene sequence: CDR1 SNHLY, CDR2 FYNNEI. The germline V and J ends were trimmed by 6 bases and 2 bases, with 20 bases remaining between them. The CDR3 is 16 residues long. The CDR3 here is CASRNLGDTTTYEQYF. The CDR3 nucleotides are TGTGCCAGCAGGAACCTGGGGGACACCACTACCTACGAGCAGTACTTC.

V usage is TRBV28 and J usage is TRBJ2-5; 9 nucleotides line up with TRBD2. After removal of 1 base from V and 5 bases from J, the junction contained 8 bases not matched to a gene. Germline V gene sequence: CDR1 MDHEN, CDR2 SYDVKM. The CDR3 contains 16 residues. The CDR3: CASSLLEAGGRETQYF. The DNA of the CDR3 is TGTGCCAGCAGTTTATTAGAAGCGGGAGGTCGGGAGACCCAGTACTTC.

V usage is TRBV28 and J usage is TRBJ2-7, with a weak D call TRBD1 (6 bases). V was shortened by 6 bases and J by 4 bases, with 13 bases between the two germline ends. The CDR3 totals 13 residues. Germline assignment: CDR1 MDHEN and CDR2 SYDVKM. The CDR3 sequence is CASSLERGYEQYF. The CDR3 DNA reads TGTGCCAGCAGCCTTGAAAGGGGGTACGAGCAGTACTTC. Looking up the rest from reference TRBV28 and TRBJ2-7 gives the full variable domain: DVKVTQSSRYLVKRTGEKVFLECVQDMDHENMFWYRQDPGLGLRLIYFSYDVKMKEKGDIPEGYSVSREKKERFSLILESASTNQTSMYLCASSLERGYEQYFGPGTRLTVT.

V and J are TRBV7-8 and TRBJ2-1; 8 nucleotides line up with TRBD2. Germline trimming cut 2 bases from V and 8 bases from J; bases unmatched to any gene: 8. The V gene's germline CDR1 is SGHVS and CDR2 FQNEAQ. This CDR3 spans 15 amino acids. DNA for the CDR3: TGTGCCAGCAGCTTATTAGAGGGACTAGGCGATGAGCAGTTCTTC. Its translation: CASSLLEGLGDEQFF.

In this sample, this clone turned up once. This rearrangement joins TRBV5-6 to TRBJ1-2; D gene unclear. Per the germline V gene, CDR1 is SGHDT and CDR2 is YYEEEE. CDR3 length: 13 residues. Trimming cost V 0 bases and J 7 bases, with 10 bases left between them. The CDR3 DNA is TGTGCCAGCAGCTTGGAGGATTCCTCTGGCTACACCTTC. Protein: CASSLEDSSGYTF.

The chain couples TRBV4-3 to TRBJ1-2; TRBD1 aligns across 9 bases. J gave up 4 bases and V 3 bases, and 12 bases lay outside the gene matches. From germline, CDR1 is LGHNA and CDR2 YSLEER. CDR3 length: 17 residues. CDR3 sequence reads: CASSQGTGGLSTYGYTF. DNA of the CDR3: TGCGCCAGCAGCCAGGGTACAGGGGGCCTTTCGACCTATGGCTACACCTTC.

The V gene is TRBV4-1, the J gene TRBJ2-7, with D possibly being TRBD2 (6 bases). Between the trimmed V and J ends, which lost 0 bases and 1 base, there was a span of 13 bases. Per the germline V gene, CDR1 is MGHRA and CDR2 is YSYEKL. The length of the CDR3 is 16 residues. CDR3: CASSQDSGWPSYEQYF. CDR3 in DNA: TGCGCCAGCAGCCAAGATAGCGGCTGGCCTTCCTACGAGCAGTACTTC.

The genes are TRBV9 and TRBJ1-1; D is perhaps TRBD1 (5 bases). Deletions cut 4 bases from V and 4 bases from J, with 17 bases between. Germline V gene sequence: CDR1 SGDLS, CDR2 YYNGEE. This CDR3 spans 15 amino acids. This chain's CDR3 is CASSLFGGGTTEAFF. The CDR3 DNA sequence: TGTGCCAGCAGCCTATTCGGGGGTGGGACCACTGAAGCTTTCTTT.

The V call is TRBV30, the J call TRBJ2-1, with 7 bases matching TRBD2. The CDR3 is made up of 16 amino acids. Losses at the gene ends were 0 bases for V and 3 bases for J; bases not matched to a gene: 8. Germline CDR1 GTSNPN, CDR2 SVGIG (reference sequence). The CDR3 nucleotides read TGTGCCTGGAGTGTACTTGCGGGAGTATTCTACAATGAGCAGTTCTTC. This gives the protein CAWSVLAGVFYNEQFF.

The V and J genes are TRBV10-2 and TRBJ2-1; 8 bases fit TRBD2. The CDR3 totals 14 residues. Trimming removed 5 bases from V and 4 bases from J; junction bases left unmatched: 4. Germline CDR1 WSHSY, CDR2 SAAADI. The CDR3 loop is CASSIAGLYNEQFF. The CDR3 bases are TGCGCCAGCAGTATAGCGGGACTTTACAATGAGCAGTTCTTC.

The CDR3 DNA is TGTGCCACCAGCAGTGTTGCCATAGGGGGGATCGGTACTGAAGCTTTCTTT. Its translation is CATSSVAIGGIGTEAFF. The chain couples TRBV15 to TRBJ1-1; TRBD1 is a possible D gene (6 bases). V dropped 3 bases and J dropped 5 bases, with 22 bases sitting between them. This CDR3 contains 17 residues. Germline loops: CDR1 LNHNV, CDR2 YYDKDF (reference sequence).

This chain links TRBV2 with TRBJ1-1; TRBD1 might be the D (6 bases). Per germline, CDR1 SNHLY and CDR2 FYNNEI. This CDR3 has 15 amino acids. V gave up 0 bases and J gave up 5 bases, with 13 bases separating them. The CDR3 DNA reads as TGTGCCAGCAGTGAAGCGTCGGGGGGCAGGACTGAAGCTTTCTTT. Its protein product is CASSEASGGRTEAFF.

This clone was recorded a few times. The chain recombines TRBV5-1 with TRBJ2-7; no definite D call. CDR1 is SGHRS and CDR2 is YFSETQ in the germline V gene. The CDR3 length is 12 residues. Trimming shortened V by 1 base and J by 4 bases, and 6 bases separated the two germline ends. CDR3 sequence (DNA): TGCGCCAGCAGCTTGACAGATTACGAGCAGTACTTC. This codes for CASSLTDYEQYF. Together with reference TRBV5-1 and TRBJ2-7, the CDR3 gives the full variable domain: KAGVTQTPRYLIKTRGQQVTLSCSPISGHRSVSWYQQTPGQGLQFLFEYFSETQRNKGNFPGRFSGRQFSNSRSEMNVSTLELGDSALYLCASSLTDYEQYFGPGTRLTVT.

This clone was counted a few times. The chain joins TRBV13 to TRBJ1-2; the D gene is possibly TRBD1 (6 bases). The germline V gene has CDR1 PRHDT and CDR2 FYEKMQ (reference sequence). The CDR3 covers 15 residues. V gave up 5 bases and J gave up 0 bases, with 13 bases separating them. CDR3 sequence: CASSTRDTANYGYTF. The CDR3 DNA sequence: TGTGCCAGCAGCACCCGGGACACAGCTAACTATGGCTACACCTTC.

The sample holds one count of this clone. This sequence joins TRBV6-5 and TRBJ2-7, with 9 positions matching TRBD2. Germline-derived CDR1 and CDR2 are MNHEY and SVGAGI. CDR3 length: 12 residues. After removal of 8 bases from V and 6 bases from J, the junction contained 5 bases not matched to a gene. CDR3 coding DNA: TGTGCCAGCGGTAGCGGGAGTGGCGAGCAGTACTTC. It translates to CASGSGSGEQYF.

This chain connects TRBV27 to TRBJ1-1; D is uncertain. Trimming shortened V by 5 bases and J by 5 bases, and 18 bases separated the two germline ends. There are 15 residues in the CDR3. Germline V gene data show CDR1 as MNHEY and CDR2 as SMNVEV (reference sequence). The CDR3 DNA sequence: TGTGCCAGCAGTCCAGGTCCAGCTCTTTCTACTGAAGCTTTCTTT. This encodes CASSPGPALSTEAFF.

To note about this clone: Other DNA sequences from this sample encode an identical CDR3 as well. The chain links TRBV5-1 to TRBJ2-7; a possible D gene is TRBD1 (6 bases). Between the trimmed V and J ends, which lost 0 bases and 7 bases, there was a span of 20 bases. This CDR3 comprises 16 residues. CDR1 and CDR2 (germline): SGHRS, YFSETQ. The CDR3 DNA follows: TGCGCCAGCAGCTTGGCACAGGGTCTACCGAGGGATGAGCAGTACTTC. This encodes CASSLAQGLPRDEQYF.

This clone was detected once. V is TRBV28 and J is TRBJ1-2, with D possibly TRBD1 on 5 matching bases. The V gene lost 6 bases and the J gene lost 7 bases, with 15 bases spanning the gap. Germline V gene data show CDR1 as MDHEN and CDR2 as SYDVKM. The CDR3 has 13 residues. The DNA of the CDR3 is TGTGCCAGCAGGGATGGGGTGAGGGGTGGCTACACCTTC. Translated: CASRDGVRGGYTF.

The chain links TRBV29-1 to TRBJ2-7; possibly TRBD1 for D (5 bases). The CDR3 covers 13 residues. Germline values: CDR1 SQVTM, CDR2 ANQGSEA. The ends were cut back, 0 bases at V and 1 base at J, with 7 bases in the middle. The DNA of the CDR3 is TGCAGCGTTGAAGAGACAGCTTCCTACGAGCAGTACTTC. This encodes CSVEETASYEQYF.

The genes are TRBV28 and TRBJ1-1, with TRBD1 matching over 7 bases. This CDR3 spans 16 amino acids. From germline, CDR1 is MDHEN and CDR2 SYDVKM. J was trimmed by 1 base and V by 6 bases; bases with no gene match: 11. Here the CDR3 reads CASSLDRESQNTEAFF. In nucleotides, the CDR3 is TGTGCCAGCAGCCTCGACAGGGAATCCCAGAACACTGAAGCTTTCTTT.

The rearrangement joins TRBV9 to TRBJ1-5, with D possibly TRBD1 on 5 matching bases. The V gene's germline CDR1 is SGDLS and CDR2 YYNGEE. V was trimmed by 2 bases and J by 0 bases, leaving 6 bases between them. CDR3 length equals 14 residues. This CDR3 reads CASSVDNSNQPQHF. The CDR3 coding sequence is TGTGCCAGCAGCGTGGACAATAGCAATCAGCCCCAGCATTTT.